Presented here are 12 T cell receptor beta chains from one specimen sequenced in a study of T cells in Graves' hyperthyroidism and ophthalmopathy. RNA transcripts were the template for amplifying TCR beta CDR3 regions. HTBI primers were the set used in a first-round RT-PCR of the TCR CDR3. Each CDR3 protein is one row after TCRdb ran MiXCR on the multiplex PCR reads. The profile shows about 260,000 distinct CDR3 sequences, around 22% of them singletons. Sequencing was performed on blood. Every receptor here comes from a man aged 30 to 45 with Graves' ophthalmopathy.

In this sample, this clonotype turned up many times. The chain combines TRBV12-3 or TRBV12-4 with TRBJ2-3, with a possible D match to TRBD2 (6 bases). The CDR3 has 15 residues. V dropped 5 bases and J dropped 2 bases, with 14 bases sitting between them. The DNA for the CDR3 is TGTGCCAGCAGTCTAGGGAGGCTTTACACAGATACGCAGTATTTT. Translating gives CASSLGRLYTDTQYF.

This clonotype was picked up a small number of times. The V gene is TRBV20-1, the J gene TRBJ1-1, with D perhaps matching TRBD1 (6 bases). The CDR3 loop spans 15 amino acids. V lost 4 bases to trimming and J lost 2 bases, with 17 bases between them. Per germline, CDR1 DFQATT and CDR2 SNEGSKA (reference sequence). The CDR3 nucleotides read TGCAGTGCTAATACCTTGGGGGGCGTAAACACTGAAGCTTTCTTT. It encodes CSANTLGGVNTEAFF.

This clonotype was counted ten times or more. The rearrangement joins TRBV24-1 to TRBJ2-2; 9 bases line up with TRBD1. The junction had 3 bases not matched to a gene; V was cut back by 8 bases and J by 3 bases. Germline CDR1 KGHDR, CDR2 SFDVKD. This CDR3 contains 14 residues. The CDR3 loop reads CATKGTGYTGELFF. CDR3 DNA: TGTGCCACCAAAGGGACAGGGTACACCGGGGAGCTGTTTTTT.

Only a few counts were recorded for this clonotype. The V call is TRBV12-5, the J call TRBJ2-1; no clear D gene. Per the germline V gene, CDR1 is LGHNT and CDR2 is FRNRAP. The germline V and J ends were trimmed by 0 bases and 9 bases, with 12 bases remaining between them. The CDR3 contains 14 residues. The CDR3 here is CASGLVSRKSEQFF. In DNA, the CDR3 is TGTGCTAGTGGTTTGGTCTCGCGTAAGAGTGAGCAGTTCTTC.

The chain joins TRBV29-1 to TRBJ2-1; D gene ambiguous. The germline V and J ends were trimmed by 5 bases and 9 bases, with 17 bases remaining between them. Germline V gene sequence: CDR1 SQVTM, CDR2 ANQGSEA. This CDR3 has 13 amino acids. CDR3 sequence (DNA): TGCAGCGTTTTTTTATCCCTCTTGGGTGAGCAGTTCTTC. Translation gives CSVFLSLLGEQFF.

As for this clonotype: Given a much more abundant clone one base away, this may be a read error. This chain uses TRBV28 with TRBJ1-1; D is uncertain. This CDR3 is built from 15 residues. The germline V and J ends were trimmed by 5 bases and 1 base, with 14 bases remaining between them. Germline V lookup: CDR1 MDHEN, CDR2 SYDVKM. CDR3 coding DNA: TGTGCCAGCAGTGAGTCACAGAGAGGGAACACTGAAGCTTTCTTT. This encodes CASSESQRGNTEAFF.

This clonotype was counted ten times or more. The chain recombines TRBV3-1 with TRBJ2-2; 7 positions agree with TRBD2. The V gene's germline CDR1 is LGHDT and CDR2 YNNKEL (reference sequence). J was trimmed by 6 bases and V by 3 bases; bases with no gene match: 4. This CDR3 is built from 14 residues. The CDR3 here is CASSHEGGSGELFF. The CDR3 coding sequence is TGTGCCAGCAGCCACGAGGGAGGGTCCGGGGAGCTGTTTTTT.

V usage is TRBV28 and J usage is TRBJ2-7; maybe TRBD1 (6 bases). The CDR3 is 14 amino acids. Between the trimmed V and J ends, which lost 2 bases and 5 bases, there was a span of 13 bases. Germline CDR1 reads MDHEN; CDR2 reads SYDVKM. The CDR3 nucleotides read TGTGCCAGCAGTTTAAGAAACAGGGTGCACGAGCAGTACTTC. Its protein is CASSLRNRVHEQYF. Full variable domain (rest looked up from reference TRBV28 and TRBJ2-7): DVKVTQSSRYLVKRTGEKVFLECVQDMDHENMFWYRQDPGLGLRLIYFSYDVKMKEKGDIPEGYSVSREKKERFSLILESASTNQTSMYLCASSLRNRVHEQYFGPGTRLTVT.

This clonotype was found many times. The chain has TRBV12-3 or TRBV12-4 and TRBJ1-1; 8 bases map to TRBD1. CDR3 length: 13 residues. V lost 6 bases, J lost 1 base, and 1 base stayed unmatched. In DNA form, the CDR3 reads TGTGCCAGCAGAGGGACAGGGAACACTGAAGCTTTCTTT. It is translated as CASRGTGNTEAFF.

This clonotype was observed a handful of times. The chain employs TRBV15 and TRBJ2-1; 8 bases are shared with TRBD2. The V segment lost 0 bases and the J segment 6 bases; nucleotides outside the gene matches: 7. This CDR3 contains 16 residues. Germline CDR1 is LNHNV and CDR2 is YYDKDF (reference sequence). In nucleotides, the CDR3 is TGTGCCACCAGCAGAGATTATGGCGGGAGGACCAATGAGCAGTTCTTC. Protein: CATSRDYGGRTNEQFF.

This chain uses TRBV20-1 with TRBJ2-5; D perhaps matches TRBD2 (8 bases). This CDR3 contains 15 residues. V gave up 5 bases and J gave up 4 bases, with 20 bases separating them. The germline CDR1 and CDR2 sequences are DFQATT and SNEGSKA (reference sequence). The CDR3 sequence: CSALLGGGRRETQYF. Written as DNA, the CDR3 is TGCAGTGCTCTCTTAGGGGGCGGGAGGAGAGAGACCCAGTACTTC.

This clonotype was observed many times. The rearrangement uses TRBV6-7 and TRBJ2-7; no clear D. TRBV6-7 has ORF status, its function being uncertain. Trimming left V 2 bases short and J 5 bases short, with 13 bases between. The CDR3 has 14 amino acids. Here the CDR3 DNA reads TGTGCCAGCAGTTACCCAAAGCTGGCCCACGAGCAGTACTTC. This sequence encodes CASSYPKLAHEQYF.